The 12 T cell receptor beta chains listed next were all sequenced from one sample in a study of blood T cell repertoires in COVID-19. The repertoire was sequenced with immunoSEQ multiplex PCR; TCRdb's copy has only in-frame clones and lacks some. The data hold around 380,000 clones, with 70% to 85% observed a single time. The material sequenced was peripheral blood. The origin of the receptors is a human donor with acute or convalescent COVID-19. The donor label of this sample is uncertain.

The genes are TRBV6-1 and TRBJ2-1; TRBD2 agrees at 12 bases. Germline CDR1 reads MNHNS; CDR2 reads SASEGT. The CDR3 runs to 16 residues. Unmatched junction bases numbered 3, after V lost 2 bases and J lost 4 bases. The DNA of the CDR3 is TGTGCCAGCAGTGAATATGGGACTAGCGGGTACAATGAGCAGTTCTTC. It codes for CASSEYGTSGYNEQFF.

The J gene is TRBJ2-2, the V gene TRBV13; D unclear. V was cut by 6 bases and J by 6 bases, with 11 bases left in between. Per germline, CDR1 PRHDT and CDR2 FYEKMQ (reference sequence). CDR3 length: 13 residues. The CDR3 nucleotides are TGTGCCAGCAGATCATGGGCTTCCGGGGAGCTGTTTTTT. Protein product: CASRSWASGELFF.

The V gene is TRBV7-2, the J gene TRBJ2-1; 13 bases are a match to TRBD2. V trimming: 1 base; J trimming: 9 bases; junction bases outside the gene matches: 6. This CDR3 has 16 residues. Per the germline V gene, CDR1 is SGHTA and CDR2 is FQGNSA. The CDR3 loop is CASSLDLTSGRGEQFF. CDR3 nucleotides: TGTGCCAGCAGCTTAGATTTAACTAGCGGGAGGGGTGAGCAGTTCTTC. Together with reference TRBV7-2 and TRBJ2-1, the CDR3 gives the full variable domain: GAGVSQSPSNKVTEKGKDVELRCDPISGHTALYWYRQSLGQGLEFLIYFQGNSAPDKSGLPSDRFSAERTGGSVSTLTIQRTQQEDSAVYLCASSLDLTSGRGEQFFGPGTRLTVL.

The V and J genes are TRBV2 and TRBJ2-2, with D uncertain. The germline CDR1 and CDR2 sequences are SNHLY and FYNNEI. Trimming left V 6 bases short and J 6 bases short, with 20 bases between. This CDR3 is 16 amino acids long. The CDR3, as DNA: TGTGCCAGCAGACAAAACCCCGGAACCGAGGCCGGGGAGCTGTTTTTT. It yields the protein CASRQNPGTEAGELFF.

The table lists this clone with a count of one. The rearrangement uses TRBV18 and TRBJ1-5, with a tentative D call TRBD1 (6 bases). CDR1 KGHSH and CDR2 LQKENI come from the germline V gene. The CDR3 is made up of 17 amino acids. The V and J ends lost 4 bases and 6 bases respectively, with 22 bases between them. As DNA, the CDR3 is TGTGCCAGCTCACTTGAGAACAGTGGGGGCTCGAGTCAGCCCCAGCATTTT. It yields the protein CASSLENSGGSSQPQHF.

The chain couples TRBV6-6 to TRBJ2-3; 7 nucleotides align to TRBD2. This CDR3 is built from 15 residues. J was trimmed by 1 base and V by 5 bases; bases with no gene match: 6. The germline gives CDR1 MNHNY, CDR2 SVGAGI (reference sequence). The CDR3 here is CASSLSGAGTDTQYF. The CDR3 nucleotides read TGTGCCAGCAGTCTGAGCGGGGCAGGCACAGATACGCAGTATTTT.

CDR3 sequence: CASSMSSKEQYF. The CDR3 nucleotides read TGCGCCAGCAGTATGTCCAGTAAGGAGCAGTACTTC. The chain recombines TRBV5-1 with TRBJ2-7; D is unclear. V was trimmed by 5 bases and J by 7 bases, leaving 13 bases between them. This CDR3 region has 12 residues. The germline V gene has CDR1 SGHRS and CDR2 YFSETQ.

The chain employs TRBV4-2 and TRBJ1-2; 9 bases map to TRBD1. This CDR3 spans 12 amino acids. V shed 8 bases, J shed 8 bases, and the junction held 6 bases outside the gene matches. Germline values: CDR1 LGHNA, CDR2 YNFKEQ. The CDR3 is CASAGQGWGYTF. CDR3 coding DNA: TGTGCCAGCGCGGGACAGGGATGGGGCTACACCTTC.

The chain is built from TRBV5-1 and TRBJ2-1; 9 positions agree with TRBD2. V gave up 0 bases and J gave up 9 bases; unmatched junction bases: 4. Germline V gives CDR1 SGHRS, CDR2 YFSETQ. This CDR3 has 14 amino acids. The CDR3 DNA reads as TGCGCCAGCAGCTTGGATAGCGGGAGAAGTGAGCAGTTCTTC. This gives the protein CASSLDSGRSEQFF.

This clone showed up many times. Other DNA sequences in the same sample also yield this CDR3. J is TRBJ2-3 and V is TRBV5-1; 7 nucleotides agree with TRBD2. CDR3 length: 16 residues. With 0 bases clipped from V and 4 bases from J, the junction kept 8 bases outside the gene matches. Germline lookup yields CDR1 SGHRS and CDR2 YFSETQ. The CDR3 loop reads CASSLGSGGGADTQYF. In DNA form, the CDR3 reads TGCGCCAGCAGCTTGGGTTCGGGGGGAGGAGCAGATACGCAGTATTTT.

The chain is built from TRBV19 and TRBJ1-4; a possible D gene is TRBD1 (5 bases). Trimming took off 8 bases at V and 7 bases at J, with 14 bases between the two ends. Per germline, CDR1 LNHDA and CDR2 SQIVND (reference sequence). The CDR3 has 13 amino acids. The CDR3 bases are TGTGCCAGTGGACAAATTAGAGGTGAAAAACTGTTTTTT. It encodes CASGQIRGEKLFF.

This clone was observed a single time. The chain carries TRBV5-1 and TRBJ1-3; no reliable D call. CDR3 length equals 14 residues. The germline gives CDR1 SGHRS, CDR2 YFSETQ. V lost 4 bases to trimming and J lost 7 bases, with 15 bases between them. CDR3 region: CASSPAEPGNTIYF. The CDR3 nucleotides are TGCGCCAGCAGCCCCGCGGAGCCGGGGAACACCATATATTTT.